This T cell receptor (beta chain) was obtained from a study of lymphopenia after photon versus proton radiotherapy. Notes on this clone: The antigen is not known.

CDR3 length: 13 residues. Per germline, CDR1 SQVTM and CDR2 ANQGSEA. Trimming removed 7 bases at V and 4 bases at J, with 13 bases between. The repertoire was sequenced with immunoSEQ multiplex PCR; TCRdb's copy has only in-frame clones and lacks some. Among around 28,000 clones, 81% were seen once, and the ten largest hold approximately 29%. Findings of the study overall: Authors raise, but do not show, better survival with proton therapy.

The sequence came from a man aged 50 or older with gastric cancer. The rearrangement uses TRBV29-1 and TRBJ1-4; tentative D call: TRBD1 (6 bases). Specimen: peripheral blood, collected from a patient treated with photon-based radiotherapy. The CDR3 DNA sequence: TGCAGCGGTCAACAGGGTCTTAATGAAAAACTGTTTTTT. This translates into CSGQQGLNEKLFF.